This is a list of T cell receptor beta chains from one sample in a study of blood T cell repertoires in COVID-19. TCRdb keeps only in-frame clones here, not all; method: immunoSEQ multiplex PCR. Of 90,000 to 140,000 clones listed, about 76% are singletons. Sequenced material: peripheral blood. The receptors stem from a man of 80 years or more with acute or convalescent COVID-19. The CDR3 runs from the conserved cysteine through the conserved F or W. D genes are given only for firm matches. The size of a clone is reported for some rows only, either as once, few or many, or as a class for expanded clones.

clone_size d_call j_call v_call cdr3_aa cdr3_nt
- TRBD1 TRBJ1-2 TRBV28 CASRSGTGGYGYTF TGTGCCAGCAGATCCGGGACAGGGGGCTATGGCTACACCTTC
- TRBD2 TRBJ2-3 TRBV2 CATQRESTDTQYF TGTGCCACCCAGCGGGAAAGCACAGATACGCAGTATTTT
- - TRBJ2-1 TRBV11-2 CASSSGIISYNEQFF TGTGCCAGCAGCTCAGGGATTATCTCCTACAATGAGCAGTTCTTC
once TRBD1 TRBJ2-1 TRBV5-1 CASSLKGANGNEQFF TGCGCCAGCAGCTTGAAGGGGGCGAACGGCAATGAGCAGTTCTTC
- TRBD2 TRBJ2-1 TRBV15 CATSKASGRVEQFF TGTGCCACCAGCAAGGCTAGCGGGAGGGTTGAGCAGTTCTTC
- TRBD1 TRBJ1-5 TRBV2 CASRLGTASNQPQHF TGTGCCAGCAGACTAGGGACAGCAAGCAATCAGCCCCAGCATTTT
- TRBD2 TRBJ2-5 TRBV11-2 CASSLQGLAGETQYF TGTGCCAGCAGCTTACAGGGGCTAGCGGGAGAGACCCAGTACTTC
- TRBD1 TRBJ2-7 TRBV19 CASSNPGQAHYEQYF TGTGCCAGTAGTAACCCGGGACAGGCGCACTACGAGCAGTACTTC
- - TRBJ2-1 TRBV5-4 CASSLVVMENEQFF TGTGCCAGCAGCTTGGTGGTCATGGAGAATGAGCAGTTCTTC
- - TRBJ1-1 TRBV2 CASSEQVNTEAFF TGTGCCAGCAGTGAGCAGGTGAACACTGAAGCTTTCTTT
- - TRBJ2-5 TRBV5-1 CASSVGGTQETQYF TGCGCCAGCAGCGTCGGCGGGACTCAAGAGACCCAGTACTTC
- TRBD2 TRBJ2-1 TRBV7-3 CASSLNPTSGRAEQFF TGTGCCAGCAGCTTAAATCCGACTAGCGGGAGGGCTGAGCAGTTCTTC
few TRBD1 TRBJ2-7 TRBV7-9 CASGSQGAYEQYF TGTGCCAGCGGTAGCCAGGGGGCGTACGAGCAGTACTTC
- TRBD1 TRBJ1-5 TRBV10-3 CAISEAGQVHQPQHF TGTGCCATCAGTGAGGCAGGACAGGTCCACCAGCCCCAGCATTTT
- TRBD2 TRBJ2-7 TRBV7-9 CASSLGGSAYERQYF TGTGCCAGCAGCTTAGGCGGGAGTGCTTACGAACGGCAGTACTTC
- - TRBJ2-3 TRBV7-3 CASSPGSSSTDTQYF TGTGCCAGCAGCCCAGGGTCATCTAGCACAGATACGCAGTATTTT
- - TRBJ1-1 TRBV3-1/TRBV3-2 CASSQGAGLGTEAFF TGTGCCAGCAGCCAAGGTGCAGGGCTTGGCACTGAAGCTTTCTTT
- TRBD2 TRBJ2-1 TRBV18 CASSPVYLAVTYNEQFF TGTGCCAGCTCACCAGTTTACCTAGCGGTGACCTACAATGAGCAGTTCTTC
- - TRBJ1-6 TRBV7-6 CASSEEQWTPLHF TGTGCCAGCAGCGAAGAACAGTGGACACCCCTCCACTTT
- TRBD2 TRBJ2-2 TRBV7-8 CASSSSGTKNTGELFF TGTGCCAGCAGCTCTAGCGGGACTAAGAACACCGGGGAGCTGTTTTTT
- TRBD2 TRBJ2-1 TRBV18 CASSQLAGGYNEQFF TGTGCCAGCTCTCAACTAGCGGGAGGTTACAATGAGCAGTTCTTC
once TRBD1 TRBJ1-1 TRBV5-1 CASSSPSDRALNTEAFF TGCGCCAGCAGCTCGCCCTCGGACAGGGCCTTGAACACTGAAGCTTTCTTT
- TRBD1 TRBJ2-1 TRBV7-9 CASSQGDVGNEQFF TGTGCCAGCAGCCAGGGGGACGTGGGTAATGAGCAGTTCTTC
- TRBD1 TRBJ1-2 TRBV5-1 CASSLFQGDGYTF TGCGCCAGCAGCTTGTTTCAGGGGGATGGCTACACCTTC
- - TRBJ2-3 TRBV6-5 CASSYGSGADTQYF TGTGCCAGCAGTTACGGCTCAGGGGCAGATACGCAGTATTTT
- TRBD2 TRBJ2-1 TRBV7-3 CASSLPGTTNEQFF TGTGCCAGCAGCCTCCCCGGGACTACCAATGAGCAGTTCTTC
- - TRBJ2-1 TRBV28 CASSLITSRSYNEQFF TGTGCCAGCAGTTTAATAACGAGCCGCTCCTACAATGAGCAGTTCTTC
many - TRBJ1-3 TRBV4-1 CASSQVSGPSSGNTIYF TGCGCCAGCAGCCAAGTCTCAGGCCCGAGCTCTGGAAACACCATATATTTT
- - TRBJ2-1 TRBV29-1 CSGRASSYNEQFF TGCAGCGGGAGGGCCTCCTCCTACAATGAGCAGTTCTTC
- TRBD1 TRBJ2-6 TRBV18 CASSSQGARGANVLTF TGTGCCAGCTCGTCACAGGGGGCGCGCGGGGCCAACGTCTTGACTTTC
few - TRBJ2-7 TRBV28 CASSLRGGEQYF TGTGCCAGCAGTTTACGAGGGGGCGAGCAGTACTTC
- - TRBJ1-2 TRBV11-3 CASSFPGGAQTTF TGTGCCAGCAGCTTCCCCGGTGGGGCTCAGACCACCTTC
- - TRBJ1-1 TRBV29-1 CSVTEQNTEAFF TGCAGCGTGACAGAACAGAACACTGAAGCTTTCTTT
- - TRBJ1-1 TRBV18 CASSPDRVMNTEAFF TGTGCCAGCTCACCGGACAGAGTTATGAACACTGAAGCTTTCTTT
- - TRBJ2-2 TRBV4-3 CASSQVPFWSSRTGELFF TGCGCCAGCAGCCAAGTCCCCTTTTGGAGTAGTCGTACCGGGGAGCTGTTTTTT
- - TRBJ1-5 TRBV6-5 CASSSTEDQPQHF TGTGCCAGCAGCTCGACAGAGGATCAGCCCCAGCATTTT
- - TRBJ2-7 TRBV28 CASSLSSGSHEQYF TGTGCCAGCAGTTTATCGTCAGGGTCCCACGAGCAGTACTTC
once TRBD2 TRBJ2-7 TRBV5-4 CASRASGSSHEQYF TGTGCCAGCAGGGCTAGCGGGAGTTCCCACGAGCAGTACTTC
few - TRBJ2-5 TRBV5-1 CASSFFGGQETQYF TGCGCCAGCAGCTTCTTTGGTGGTCAGGAGACCCAGTACTTC
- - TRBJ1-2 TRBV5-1 CASSITTDYYGYTF TGCGCCAGCAGCATAACGACAGATTACTATGGCTACACCTTC
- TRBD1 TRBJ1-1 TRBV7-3 CASSSSGGITEAFF TGTGCCAGCAGCTCATCAGGGGGCATTACTGAAGCTTTCTTT
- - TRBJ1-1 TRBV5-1 CASSSLDMNTEAFF TGCGCCAGCAGCTCGCTTGACATGAACACTGAAGCTTTCTTT
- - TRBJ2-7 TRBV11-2 CASSLLQGSYEQYF TGTGCCAGCAGCTTATTGCAGGGAAGTTACGAGCAGTACTTC
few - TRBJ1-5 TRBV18 CASSSQGYQPQHF TGTGCCAGCTCATCCCAGGGGTATCAGCCCCAGCATTTT
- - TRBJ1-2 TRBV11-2 CASSSRQVSPYGYTF TGTGCCAGCAGCTCCCGACAGGTCTCCCCCTATGGCTACACCTTC
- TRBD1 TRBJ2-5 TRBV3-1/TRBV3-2 CASSQRTGGETQYF TGTGCCAGCAGCCAGAGGACAGGGGGAGAGACCCAGTACTTC
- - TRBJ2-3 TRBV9 CASSVGGSLVTQYF TGTGCCAGCAGCGTAGGAGGGTCGTTGGTTACGCAGTATTTT
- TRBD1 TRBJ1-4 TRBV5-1 CASSLGTGGRKLFF TGCGCCAGCAGCTTGGGGACAGGGGGAAGAAAACTGTTTTTT